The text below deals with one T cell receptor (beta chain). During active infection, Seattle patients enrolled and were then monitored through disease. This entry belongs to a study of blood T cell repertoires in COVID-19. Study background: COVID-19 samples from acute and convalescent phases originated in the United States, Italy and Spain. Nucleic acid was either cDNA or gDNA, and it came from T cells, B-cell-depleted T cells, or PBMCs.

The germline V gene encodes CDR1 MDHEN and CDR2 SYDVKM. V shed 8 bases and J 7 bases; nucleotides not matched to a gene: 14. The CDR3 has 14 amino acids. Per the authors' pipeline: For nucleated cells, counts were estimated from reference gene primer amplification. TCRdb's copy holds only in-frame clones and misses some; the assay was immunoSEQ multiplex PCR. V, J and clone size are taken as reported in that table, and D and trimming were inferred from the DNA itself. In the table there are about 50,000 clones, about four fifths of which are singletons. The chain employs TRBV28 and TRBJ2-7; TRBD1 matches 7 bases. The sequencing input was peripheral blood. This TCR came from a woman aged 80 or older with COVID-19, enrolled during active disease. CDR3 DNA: TGTGCCAGCGCCCCAGGGGGAGTTTATCAGGAGCAGTACTTC. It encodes CASAPGGVYQEQYF.